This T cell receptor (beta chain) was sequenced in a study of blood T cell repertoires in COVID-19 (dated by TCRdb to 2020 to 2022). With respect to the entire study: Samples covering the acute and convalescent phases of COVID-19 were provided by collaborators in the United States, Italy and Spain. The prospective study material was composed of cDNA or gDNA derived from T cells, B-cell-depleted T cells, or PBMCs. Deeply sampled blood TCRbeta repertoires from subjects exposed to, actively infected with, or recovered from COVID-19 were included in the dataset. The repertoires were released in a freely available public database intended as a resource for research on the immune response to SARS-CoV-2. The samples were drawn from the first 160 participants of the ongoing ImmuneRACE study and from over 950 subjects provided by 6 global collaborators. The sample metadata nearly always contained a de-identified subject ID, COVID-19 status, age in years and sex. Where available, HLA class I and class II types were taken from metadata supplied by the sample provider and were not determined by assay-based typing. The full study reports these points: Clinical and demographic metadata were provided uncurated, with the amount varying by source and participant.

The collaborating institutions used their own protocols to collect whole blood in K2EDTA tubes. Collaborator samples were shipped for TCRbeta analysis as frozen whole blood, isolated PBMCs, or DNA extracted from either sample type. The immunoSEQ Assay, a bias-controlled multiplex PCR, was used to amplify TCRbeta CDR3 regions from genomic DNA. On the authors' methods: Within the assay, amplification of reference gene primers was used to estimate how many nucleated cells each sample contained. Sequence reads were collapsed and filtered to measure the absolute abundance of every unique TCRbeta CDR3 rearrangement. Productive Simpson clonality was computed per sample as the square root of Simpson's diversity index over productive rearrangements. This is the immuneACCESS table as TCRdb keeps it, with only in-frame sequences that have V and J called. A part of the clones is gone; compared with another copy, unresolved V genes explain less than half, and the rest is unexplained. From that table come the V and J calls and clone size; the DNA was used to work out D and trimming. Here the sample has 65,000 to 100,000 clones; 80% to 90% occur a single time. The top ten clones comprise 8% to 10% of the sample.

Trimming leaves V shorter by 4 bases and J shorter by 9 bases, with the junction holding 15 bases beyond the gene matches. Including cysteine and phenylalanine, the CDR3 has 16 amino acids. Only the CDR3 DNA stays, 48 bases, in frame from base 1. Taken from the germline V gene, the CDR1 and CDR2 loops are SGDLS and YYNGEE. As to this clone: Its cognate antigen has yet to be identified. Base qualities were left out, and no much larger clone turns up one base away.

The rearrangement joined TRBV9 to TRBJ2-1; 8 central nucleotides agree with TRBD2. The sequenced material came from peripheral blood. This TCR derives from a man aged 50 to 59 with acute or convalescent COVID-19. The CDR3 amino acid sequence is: CASSLRPGPGGSEQFF. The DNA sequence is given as TGTGCCAGCAGCTTAAGACCGGGACCGGGGGGGAGTGAGCAGTTCTTC. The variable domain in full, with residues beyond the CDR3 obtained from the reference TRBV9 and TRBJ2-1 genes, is DSGVTQTPKHLITATGQRVTLRCSPRSGDLSVYWYQQSLDQGLQFLIQYYNGEERAKGNILERFSAQQFPDLHSELNLSSLELGDSALYFCASSLRPGPGGSEQFFGPGTRLTVL.